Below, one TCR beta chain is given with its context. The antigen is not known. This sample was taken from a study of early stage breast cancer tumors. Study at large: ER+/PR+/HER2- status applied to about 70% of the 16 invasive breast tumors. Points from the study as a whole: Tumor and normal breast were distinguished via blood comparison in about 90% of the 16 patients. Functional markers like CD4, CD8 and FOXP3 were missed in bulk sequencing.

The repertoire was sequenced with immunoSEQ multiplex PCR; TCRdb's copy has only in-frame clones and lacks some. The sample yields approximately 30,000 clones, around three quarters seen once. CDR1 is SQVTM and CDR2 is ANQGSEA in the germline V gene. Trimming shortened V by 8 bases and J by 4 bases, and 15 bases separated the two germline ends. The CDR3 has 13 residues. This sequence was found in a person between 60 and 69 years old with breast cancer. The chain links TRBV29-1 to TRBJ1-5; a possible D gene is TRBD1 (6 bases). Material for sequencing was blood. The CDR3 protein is CSFRQAPNQPQHF. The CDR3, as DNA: TGCAGCTTCAGACAGGCCCCTAATCAGCCCCAGCATTTT.